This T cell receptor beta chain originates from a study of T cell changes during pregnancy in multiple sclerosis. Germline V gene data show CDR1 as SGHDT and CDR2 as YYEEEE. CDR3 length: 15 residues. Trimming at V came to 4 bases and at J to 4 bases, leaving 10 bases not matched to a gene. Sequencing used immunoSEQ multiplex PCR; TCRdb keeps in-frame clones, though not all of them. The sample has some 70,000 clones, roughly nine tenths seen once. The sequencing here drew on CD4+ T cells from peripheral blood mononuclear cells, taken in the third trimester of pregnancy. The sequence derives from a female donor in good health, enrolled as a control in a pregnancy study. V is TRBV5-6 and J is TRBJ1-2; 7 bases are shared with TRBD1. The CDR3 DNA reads TGTGCCAGCAGCCCCGGACAGGAATGGGGCTATGGCTACACCTTC. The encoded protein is CASSPGQEWGYGYTF.